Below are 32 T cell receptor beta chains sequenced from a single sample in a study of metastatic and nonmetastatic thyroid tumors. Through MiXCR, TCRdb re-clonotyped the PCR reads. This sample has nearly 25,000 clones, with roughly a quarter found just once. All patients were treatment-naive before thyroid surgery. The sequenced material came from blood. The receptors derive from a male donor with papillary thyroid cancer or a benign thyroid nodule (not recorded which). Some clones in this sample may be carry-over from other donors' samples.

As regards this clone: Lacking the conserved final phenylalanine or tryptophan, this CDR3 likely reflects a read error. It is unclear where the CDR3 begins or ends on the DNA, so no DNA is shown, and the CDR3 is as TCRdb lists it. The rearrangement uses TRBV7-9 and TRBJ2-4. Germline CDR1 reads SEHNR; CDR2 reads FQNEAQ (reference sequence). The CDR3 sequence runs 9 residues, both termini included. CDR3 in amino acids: CASSHFSTS.

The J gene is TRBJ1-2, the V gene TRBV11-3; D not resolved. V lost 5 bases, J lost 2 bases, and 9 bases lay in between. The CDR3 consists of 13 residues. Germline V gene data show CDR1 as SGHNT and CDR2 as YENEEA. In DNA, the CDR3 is TGTGCCAGCAGCCAAACCGGGAACTATGGCTACACCTTC. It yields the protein CASSQTGNYGYTF.

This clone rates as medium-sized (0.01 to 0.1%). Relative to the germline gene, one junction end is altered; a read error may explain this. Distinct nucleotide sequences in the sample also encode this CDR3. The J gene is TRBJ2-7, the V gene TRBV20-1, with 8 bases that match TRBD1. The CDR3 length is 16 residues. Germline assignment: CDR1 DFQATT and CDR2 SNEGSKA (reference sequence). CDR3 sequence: CSARDQLTGGGYEQYF. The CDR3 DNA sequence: TGCAGTGCCAGAGACCAGTTAACAGGGGGTGGGTACGAGCAGTACTTC.

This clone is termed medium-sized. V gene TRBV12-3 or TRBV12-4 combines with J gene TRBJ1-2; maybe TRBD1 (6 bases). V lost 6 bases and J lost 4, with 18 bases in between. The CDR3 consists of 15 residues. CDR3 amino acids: CASSPSQGRSYGYTF. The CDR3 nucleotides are TGTGCCAGCAGCCCTAGTCAGGGGCGCAGCTATGGCTACACCTTC.

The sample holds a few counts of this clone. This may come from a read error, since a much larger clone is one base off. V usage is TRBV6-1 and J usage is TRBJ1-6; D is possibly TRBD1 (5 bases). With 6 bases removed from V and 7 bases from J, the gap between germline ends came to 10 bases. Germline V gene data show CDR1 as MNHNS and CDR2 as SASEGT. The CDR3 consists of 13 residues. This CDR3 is CASRDMENSPLHF. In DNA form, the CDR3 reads TGTGCCAGCAGGGACATGGAAAATTCACCCCTCCACTTT.

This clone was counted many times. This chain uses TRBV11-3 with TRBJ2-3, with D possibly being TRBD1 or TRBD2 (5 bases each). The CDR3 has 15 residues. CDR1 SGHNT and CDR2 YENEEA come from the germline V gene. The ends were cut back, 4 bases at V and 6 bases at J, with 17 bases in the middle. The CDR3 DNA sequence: TGTGCCAGCAGCTCCGGGACCCGCATGGCGGATACGCAGTATTTT. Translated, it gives CASSSGTRMADTQYF.

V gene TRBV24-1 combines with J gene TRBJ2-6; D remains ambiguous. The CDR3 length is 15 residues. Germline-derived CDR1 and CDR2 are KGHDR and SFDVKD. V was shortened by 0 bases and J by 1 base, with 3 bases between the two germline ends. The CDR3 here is CATSDLRSGANVLTF. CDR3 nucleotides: TGTGCCACCAGTGATTTGCGATCTGGGGCCAACGTCCTGACTTTC.

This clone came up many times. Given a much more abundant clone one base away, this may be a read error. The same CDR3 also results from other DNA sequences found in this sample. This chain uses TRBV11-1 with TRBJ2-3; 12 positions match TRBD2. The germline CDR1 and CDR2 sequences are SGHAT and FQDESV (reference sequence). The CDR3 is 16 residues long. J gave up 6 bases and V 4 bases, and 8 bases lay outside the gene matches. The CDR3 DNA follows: TGTGCCAGCAGCTGGGCGCTAGCGGGAGGGGCGGATACGCAGTATTTT. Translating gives CASSWALAGGADTQYF.

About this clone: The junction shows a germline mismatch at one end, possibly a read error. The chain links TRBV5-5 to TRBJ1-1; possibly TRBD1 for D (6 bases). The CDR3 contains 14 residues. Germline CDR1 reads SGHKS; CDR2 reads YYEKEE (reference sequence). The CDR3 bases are TGTGACAGCAGCTTGGCGCAGGGGATCAATGAAGCTTTCTTT. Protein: CDSSLAQGINEAFF.

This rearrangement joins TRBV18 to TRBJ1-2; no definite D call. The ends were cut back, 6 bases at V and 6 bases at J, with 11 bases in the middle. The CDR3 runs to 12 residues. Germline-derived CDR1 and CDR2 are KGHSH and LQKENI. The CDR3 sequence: CASSPRANGYTF. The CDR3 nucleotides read TGTGCCAGCTCCCCGCGGGCGAATGGCTACACCTTC.

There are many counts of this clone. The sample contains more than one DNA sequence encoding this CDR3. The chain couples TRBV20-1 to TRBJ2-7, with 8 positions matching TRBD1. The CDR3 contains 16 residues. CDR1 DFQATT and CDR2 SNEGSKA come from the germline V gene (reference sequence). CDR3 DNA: TGCAGCGCCAGAGACCAGTTAACAGGGGGTGGGTACGAGCAGTACTTC. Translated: CSARDQLTGGGYEQYF.

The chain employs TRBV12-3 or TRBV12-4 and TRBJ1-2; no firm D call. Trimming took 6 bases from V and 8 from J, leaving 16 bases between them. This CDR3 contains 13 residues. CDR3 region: CASSRPQTGGYTF. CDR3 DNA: TGTGCCAGCAGCCGCCCACAGACCGGGGGCTACACCTTC.

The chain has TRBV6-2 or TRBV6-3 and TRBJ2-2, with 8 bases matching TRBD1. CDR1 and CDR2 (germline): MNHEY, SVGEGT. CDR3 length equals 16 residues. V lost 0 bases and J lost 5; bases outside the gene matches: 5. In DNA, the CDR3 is TGTGCCAGCAGTTACTCTTGGACAGGGTGGACCGGGGAGCTGTTTTTT. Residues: CASSYSWTGWTGELFF.

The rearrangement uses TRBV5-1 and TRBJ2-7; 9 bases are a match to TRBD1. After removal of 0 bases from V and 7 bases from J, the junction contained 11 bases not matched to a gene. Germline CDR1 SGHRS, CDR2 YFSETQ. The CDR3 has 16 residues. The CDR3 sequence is CASSLELPETGGEQYF. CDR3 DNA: TGCGCCAGCAGCTTGGAGCTTCCTGAGACAGGGGGAGAGCAGTACTTC.

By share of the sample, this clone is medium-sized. The CDR3 protein is CASSFLSGLTSYEQYF. The CDR3 DNA follows: TGTGCCAGCAGCTTCCTCAGCGGCCTTACCTCCTACGAGCAGTACTTC. The J gene is TRBJ2-7, the V gene TRBV11-2; D is possibly TRBD2 (5 bases). Germline CDR1 reads SGHAT; CDR2 reads FQNNGV. This CDR3 has 16 residues. Trimming took off 3 bases at V and 0 bases at J, with 15 bases between the two ends. The whole variable domain, filled in from reference TRBV11-2 and TRBJ2-7, reads EAGVAQSPRYKIIEKRQSVAFWCNPISGHATLYWYQQILGQGPKLLIQFQNNGVVDDSQLPKDRFSAERLKGVDSTLKIQPAKLEDSAVYLCASSFLSGLTSYEQYFGPGTRLTVT.

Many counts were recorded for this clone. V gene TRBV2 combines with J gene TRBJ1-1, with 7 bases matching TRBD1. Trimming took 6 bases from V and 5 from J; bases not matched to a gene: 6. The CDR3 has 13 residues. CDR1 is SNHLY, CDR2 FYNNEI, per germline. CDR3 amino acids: CASRTGMGTEAFF. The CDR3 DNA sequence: TGTGCCAGCAGGACAGGGATGGGGACTGAAGCTTTCTTT. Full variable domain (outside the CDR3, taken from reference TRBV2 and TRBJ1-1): EPEVTQTPSHQVTQMGQEVILRCVPISNHLYFYWYRQILGQKVEFLVSFYNNEISEKSEIFDDQFSVERPDGSNFTLKIRSTKLEDSAMYFCASRTGMGTEAFFGQGTRLTVV.

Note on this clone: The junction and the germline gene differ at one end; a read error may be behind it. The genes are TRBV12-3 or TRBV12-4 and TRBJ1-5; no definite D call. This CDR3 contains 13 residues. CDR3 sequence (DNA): TGTGCCAGCAGTTTTAGCCCGAGGCAGCCACAGCATTTT. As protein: CASSFSPRQPQHF.

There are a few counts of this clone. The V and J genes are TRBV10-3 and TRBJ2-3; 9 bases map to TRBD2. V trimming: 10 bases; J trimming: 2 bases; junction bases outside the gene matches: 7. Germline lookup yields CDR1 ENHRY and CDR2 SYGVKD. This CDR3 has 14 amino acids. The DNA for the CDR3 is TGTGCCACAAGCCCGGGACTAGCCACAGATACGCAGTATTTT. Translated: CATSPGLATDTQYF.

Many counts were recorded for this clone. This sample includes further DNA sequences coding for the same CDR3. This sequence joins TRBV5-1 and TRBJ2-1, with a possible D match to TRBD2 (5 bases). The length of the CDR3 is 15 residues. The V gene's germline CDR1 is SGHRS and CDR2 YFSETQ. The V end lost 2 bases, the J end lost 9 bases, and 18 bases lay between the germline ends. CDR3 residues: CASSLATRGLGEQFF. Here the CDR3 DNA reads TGCGCCAGCAGCTTAGCAACTAGAGGCTTGGGTGAGCAGTTCTTC. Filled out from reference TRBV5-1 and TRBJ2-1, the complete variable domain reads KAGVTQTPRYLIKTRGQQVTLSCSPISGHRSVSWYQQTPGQGLQFLFEYFSETQRNKGNFPGRFSGRQFSNSRSEMNVSTLELGDSALYLCASSLATRGLGEQFFGPGTRLTVL.

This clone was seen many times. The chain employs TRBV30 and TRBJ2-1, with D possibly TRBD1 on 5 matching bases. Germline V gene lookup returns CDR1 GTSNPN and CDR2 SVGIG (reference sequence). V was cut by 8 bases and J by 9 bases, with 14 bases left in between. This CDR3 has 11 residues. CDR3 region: CAGAWAREQFF. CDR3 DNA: TGTGCCGGGGCTTGGGCCCGTGAGCAGTTCTTC.

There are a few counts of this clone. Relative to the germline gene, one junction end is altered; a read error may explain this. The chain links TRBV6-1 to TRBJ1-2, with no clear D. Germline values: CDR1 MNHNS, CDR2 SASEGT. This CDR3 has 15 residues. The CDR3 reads CASSSTWRTNYGYTF. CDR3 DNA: TGCGCCAGCAGTTCCACGTGGCGTACTAACTATGGCTACACCTTC.

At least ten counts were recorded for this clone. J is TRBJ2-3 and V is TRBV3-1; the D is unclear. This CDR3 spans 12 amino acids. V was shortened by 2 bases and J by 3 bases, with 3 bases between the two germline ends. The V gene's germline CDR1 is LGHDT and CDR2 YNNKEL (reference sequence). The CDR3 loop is CASSQSTDTQYF. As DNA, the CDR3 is TGTGCCAGCAGCCAAAGTACAGATACGCAGTATTTT.

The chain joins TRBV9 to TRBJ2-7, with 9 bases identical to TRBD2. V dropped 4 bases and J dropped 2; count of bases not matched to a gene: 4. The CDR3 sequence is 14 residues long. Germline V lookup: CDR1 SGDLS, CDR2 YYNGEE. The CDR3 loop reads CASSPSGRPYEQYF. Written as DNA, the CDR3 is TGTGCCAGCAGCCCAAGCGGGAGGCCCTACGAGCAGTACTTC. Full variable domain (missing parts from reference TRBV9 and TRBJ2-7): DSGVTQTPKHLITATGQRVTLRCSPRSGDLSVYWYQQSLDQGLQFLIQYYNGEERAKGNILERFSAQQFPDLHSELNLSSLELGDSALYFCASSPSGRPYEQYFGPGTRLTVT.

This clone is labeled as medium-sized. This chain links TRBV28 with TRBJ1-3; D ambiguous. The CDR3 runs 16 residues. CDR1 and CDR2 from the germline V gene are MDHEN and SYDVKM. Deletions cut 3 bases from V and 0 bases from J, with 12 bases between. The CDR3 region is CASSFAGIGSGNTIYF. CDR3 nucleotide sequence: TGTGCCAGCAGTTTCGCGGGCATAGGCTCTGGAAACACCATATATTTT. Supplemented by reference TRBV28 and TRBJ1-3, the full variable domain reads DVKVTQSSRYLVKRTGEKVFLECVQDMDHENMFWYRQDPGLGLRLIYFSYDVKMKEKGDIPEGYSVSREKKERFSLILESASTNQTSMYLCASSFAGIGSGNTIYFGEGSWLTVV.

This chain's CDR3 is CASSEAGRAYGYTF. CDR3 DNA: TGTGCCAGCAGTGAAGCAGGGAGGGCGTATGGCTACACCTTC. The V call is TRBV6-1, the J call TRBJ1-2; the D is unclear. Trimming stripped 0 bases from V and 5 bases from J, with 10 bases between. This CDR3 region has 14 residues. Looked up from germline, CDR1 is MNHNS and CDR2 is SASEGT.

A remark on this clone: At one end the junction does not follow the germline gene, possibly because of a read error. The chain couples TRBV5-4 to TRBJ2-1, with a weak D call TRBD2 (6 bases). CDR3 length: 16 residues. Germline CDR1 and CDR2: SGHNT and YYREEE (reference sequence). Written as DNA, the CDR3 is TGTGCCAGCAGCTTAGCCCCCAGCGGGCGGGCGCGTGAGCAGGTCTTC. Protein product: CASSLAPSGRAREQVF.

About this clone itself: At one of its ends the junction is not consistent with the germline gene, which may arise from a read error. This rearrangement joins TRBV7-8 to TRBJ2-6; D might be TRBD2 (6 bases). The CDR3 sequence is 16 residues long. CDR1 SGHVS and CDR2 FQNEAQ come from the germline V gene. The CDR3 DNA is TGTTCCAGCAGCTTGGAGGGCAGTGGTAGGGCCAACGTCCTGACTTTT. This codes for CSSSLEGSGRANVLTF.

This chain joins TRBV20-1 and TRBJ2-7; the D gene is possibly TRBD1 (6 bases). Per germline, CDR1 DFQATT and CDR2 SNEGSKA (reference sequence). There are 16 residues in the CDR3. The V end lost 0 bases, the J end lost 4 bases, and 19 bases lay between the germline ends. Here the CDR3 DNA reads TGCAGTGCTAGAGACGCCTCAACAGGGCACTTGTACGAGCAGTACTTC. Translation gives CSARDASTGHLYEQYF.

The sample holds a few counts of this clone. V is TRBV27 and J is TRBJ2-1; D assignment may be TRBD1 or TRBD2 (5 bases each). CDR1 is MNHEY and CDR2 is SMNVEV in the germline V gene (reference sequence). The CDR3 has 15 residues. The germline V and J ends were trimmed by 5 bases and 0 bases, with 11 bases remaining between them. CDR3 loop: CASSVVRGSYNEQFF. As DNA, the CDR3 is TGTGCCAGCAGTGTAGTGAGGGGCTCCTACAATGAGCAGTTCTTC.

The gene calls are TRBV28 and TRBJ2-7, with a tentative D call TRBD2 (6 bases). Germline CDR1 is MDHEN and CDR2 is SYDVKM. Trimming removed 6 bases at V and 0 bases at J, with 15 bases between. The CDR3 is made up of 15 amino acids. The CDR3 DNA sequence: TGTGCCAGCAGATCCGGGAGTAGGGTCTCCTACGAGCAGTACTTC. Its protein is CASRSGSRVSYEQYF.

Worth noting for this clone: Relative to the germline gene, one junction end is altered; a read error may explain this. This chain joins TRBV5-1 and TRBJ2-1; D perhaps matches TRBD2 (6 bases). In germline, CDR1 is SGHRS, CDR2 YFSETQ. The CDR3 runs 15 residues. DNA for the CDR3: TGCTCCAGCAGCCCGGAGGAGGGTAGCTACAATGAGCAGTTCTTC. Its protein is CSSSPEEGSYNEQFF. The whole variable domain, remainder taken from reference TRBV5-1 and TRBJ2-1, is KAGVTQTPRYLIKTRGQQVTLSCSPISGHRSVSWYQQTPGQGLQFLFEYFSETQRNKGNFPGRFSGRQFSNSRSEMNVSTLELGDSALYLCSSSPEEGSYNEQFFGPGTRLTVL.

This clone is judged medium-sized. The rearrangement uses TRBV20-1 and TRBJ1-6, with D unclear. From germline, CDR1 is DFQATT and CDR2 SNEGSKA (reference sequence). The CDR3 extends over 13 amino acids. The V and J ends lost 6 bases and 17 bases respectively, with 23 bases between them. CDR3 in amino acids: CSASKTGLPPFHF. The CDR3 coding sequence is TGCAGTGCATCGAAAACCGGTCTTCCGCCTTTCCACTTT.